Listed below are T cell receptor beta chains from one sample, sequenced in a study of blood T cell repertoires in COVID-19. Assay used: immunoSEQ multiplex PCR; TCRdb lists only in-frame clones, some missing. The sample carries approximately 260,000 clones, about 89% recorded once. The specimen was PBMCs or T cells enriched from blood (not recorded which). These receptors were obtained from a woman under 30 who had recovered from COVID-19. The CDR3 runs from the conserved cysteine through the conserved F or W. The order of the fields is CDR3 length, clone size, V gene, D gene, J gene, CDR3 DNA, CDR3 protein. A D gene is named only where the DNA matches it firmly. Only part of the rows carry a size: once, few, many, or a class if the clone is expanded.

16	.	TRBV12-5	TRBD2	TRBJ2-3	TGTGCTAGTGGTTCTCCCCTAGCGGGGGGGCGGAATACGCAGTATTTT	CASGSPLAGGRNTQYF
18	.	TRBV14	.	TRBJ1-5	TGTGCCAGCAGCCAAGACGAAGAGTGGACGGGGGGAGGTCAGCCCCAGCATTTT	CASSQDEEWTGGGQPQHF
14	.	TRBV27	TRBD2	TRBJ2-7	TGTGCCAGCAGGCATGGCGGGGTTTCGGGAGGGCAGTACTTC	CASRHGGVSGGQYF
16	few	TRBV19	TRBD1	TRBJ2-2	TGTGCCAGTAGAAAGACCGGGACAGCGAACACCGGGGAGCTGTTTTTT	CASRKTGTANTGELFF
15	few	TRBV6-1	.	TRBJ2-5	TGTGCCAGCAGTGAAGCGCAGGGTGGACAAGAGACCCAGTACTTC	CASSEAQGGQETQYF
13	.	TRBV12-3/TRBV12-4	.	TRBJ1-1	TGTGCCAGCAGTTGGGGCAGGAACACTGAAGCTTTCTTT	CASSWGRNTEAFF
13	.	TRBV28	.	TRBJ1-2	TGTGCCAGCAGTTTACGAAAGGGGGATGGCTACACCTTC	CASSLRKGDGYTF
15	.	TRBV4-3	.	TRBJ1-4	TGCGCCAGCAGCCAAGATCTCCTCACCCCATCGGAACTGTTTTTT	CASSQDLLTPSELFF
16	.	TRBV5-1	.	TRBJ1-4	TGCGCCAGCAGCTGGGGGCAGGGACATGCTAATGAAAAACTGTTTTTT	CASSWGQGHANEKLFF
15	.	TRBV7-9	.	TRBJ1-1	TGTGCCAGCATCGTCGACGGGGGGGAAGGCACTGAAGCTTTCTTT	CASIVDGGEGTEAFF
16	.	TRBV27	.	TRBJ2-5	TGTGCCAGCAGTTTAATCACTGACAGGTATGAAGAGACCCAGTACTTC	CASSLITDRYEETQYF
15	.	TRBV7-2	TRBD1	TRBJ2-1	TGTGCCAGCAGCCCCAGACAGGGAACGTACAATGAGCAGTTCTTC	CASSPRQGTYNEQFF
14	once	TRBV9	TRBD1	TRBJ1-2	TGTGCCAGCAGCGTAGGGTCAGGGGGGTTTGGCTACACCTTC	CASSVGSGGFGYTF
16	.	TRBV5-4	TRBD1	TRBJ1-6	TGTGCCAGCAGCTTGCGGGGACAGGGGAGACATTCACCCCTCCACTTT	CASSLRGQGRHSPLHF
15	.	TRBV9	.	TRBJ1-2	TGTGCCAGCAGCCCCACCCCCAGGCAAGATTATGGCTACACCTTC	CASSPTPRQDYGYTF
12	.	TRBV6-2/TRBV6-3	.	TRBJ1-1	TGTGCCAGCAGTTACCCGAACAATGAAGCTTTCTTT	CASSYPNNEAFF
15	.	TRBV28	TRBD1	TRBJ1-6	TGTGCCAGCAGCCGACAGGGACCCTATAATTCACCCCTCCACTTT	CASSRQGPYNSPLHF
14	.	TRBV7-9	.	TRBJ1-2	TGTGCCAGCAGCTTAGATATGGGACTAAGGGGCTACACCTTC	CASSLDMGLRGYTF
15	.	TRBV27	.	TRBJ2-3	TGTGCCAGCAGTTTAATAGCAGGGCCCACAGATACGCAGTATTTT	CASSLIAGPTDTQYF
18	.	TRBV28	TRBD1	TRBJ2-2	TGTGCCAGCAGACCCACCGAGGGGACAGGTCTCGGTACCGGGGAGCTGTTTTTT	CASRPTEGTGLGTGELFF
14	.	TRBV3-1/TRBV3-2	.	TRBJ2-5	TGTGCCAGCAGCCGACGGACAGTCCAAGAGACCCAGTACTTC	CASSRRTVQETQYF
14	.	TRBV5-1	TRBD1	TRBJ2-2	TGCGCCAGCAGGGCGGACAGGGGGGCCGGGGAGCTGTTTTTT	CASRADRGAGELFF
15	.	TRBV9	.	TRBJ1-2	TGTGCCAGCAGCTTGGGGCGGTTGACTAACTATGGCTACACCTTC	CASSLGRLTNYGYTF
15	few	TRBV6-2/TRBV6-3	TRBD1	TRBJ2-7	TGTGCCAGCAGTCCCCTCGGGACAGCTGCCTACGAGCAGTACTTC	CASSPLGTAAYEQYF
14	few	TRBV6-1	.	TRBJ1-1	TGTGCCAGCAGTGAAAGGGGGACGGGCACTGAAGCTTTCTTT	CASSERGTGTEAFF